The clone carrying this T cell receptor beta chain was counted a few times. This record belongs to a study of identical twins. CDR3 length: 14 amino acids. The germline CDR1 and CDR2 sequences are MNHEY and SMNVEV (reference sequence). Deletions cut 0 bases from V and 4 bases from J, with 9 bases between. A single record per CDR3 protein comes from TCRdb applying MiXCR to the 5' RACE reads. The sample lists around 670,000 distinct CDR3 sequences, around 6% occurring once. Sequences were obtained from naive T cells sorted from blood. The TCR sequence derives from a man aged 18-30 years in good health. J is TRBJ1-2 and V is TRBV27; D gene uncertain. The CDR3: CASSLSGASYGYTF. The CDR3 nucleotides read TGTGCCAGCAGTTTATCAGGCGCTTCCTATGGCTACACCTTC.